The T cell receptor beta chain under discussion was sequenced for a study of cytomegalovirus exposure and HLA in healthy donors. Study context: A preliminary data release comprised 80 million to 95 million unique TCRs obtained from HLA-typed donors.

This CDR3 spans 15 amino acids. Per the germline V gene, CDR1 is MNHEY and CDR2 is SVGAGI. Trimming took off 3 bases at V and 8 bases at J, with 19 bases between the two ends. Notes on this clone: Antigen unknown.

Findings and limits, study-wide: In a later analysis, HLA-associated beta chains showed higher expansion and lower generation probabilities than comparable chains. Earlier analysis looked at TCR beta V segments, and most were productive about 87% or about 30% of the time.

Amplification used 60 Vbeta primers and 13 Jbeta primers. The table came from immunoSEQ multiplex PCR; TCRdb's copy has only in-frame clones and leaves some out. There are 55,000 to 65,000 clones in the sample; around 81% occur only once, and over 5% lies in the top ten. The origin of this receptor is a male donor in good health and CMV-seronegative. This chain links TRBV6-5 with TRBJ1-2; tentative D call: TRBD1 (5 bases). The sequenced sample consisted of PBMCs. CDR3 amino acids: CASSYLPAGPYGYTF. CDR3 bases: TGTGCCAGCAGTTATTTACCCGCAGGGCCCTACGGCTACACCTTC.